Below are 14 T cell receptor beta chains sequenced from a single sample in a study of shared clonotypes between healthy human individuals. Some clones are missing from TCRdb's copy, which holds only in-frame ones; the method was immunoSEQ multiplex PCR. The sample gives 1.6 million or so clones, 97% to 99% of which show up once; roughly 0.35% is in the top ten. Material for sequencing was naive CD4+ T cells sorted from blood. As for subset: CD45RA+ positively selected. Source of these receptors: a man aged 30 to 39 in good health.

The chain is built from TRBV15 and TRBJ2-2; 11 bases align to TRBD2. Germline V gene lookup returns CDR1 LNHNV and CDR2 YYDKDF (reference sequence). The V gene end was trimmed by 0 bases and the J gene end by 5 bases; junction bases not matched to a gene: 5. This CDR3 has 17 amino acids. CDR3 sequence (DNA): TGTGCCACCAGCAGAGATGTACTAGCGGGAGAGACCGGGGAGCTGTTTTTT. Protein: CATSRDVLAGETGELFF.

This chain joins TRBV5-6 and TRBJ1-1; 11 nucleotides match TRBD1. CDR1 is SGHDT, CDR2 YYEEEE, per germline. V shed 4 bases, J shed 7 bases, and the junction held 3 bases outside the gene matches. There are 13 residues in the CDR3. DNA of the CDR3: TGTGCCAGCAGCCGGGGACAGGGGGGTGAAGCTTTCTTT. Translation: CASSRGQGGEAFF.

About this clone itself: Distinct nucleotide sequences in the sample also encode this CDR3. The rearrangement joins TRBV30 to TRBJ1-3, with TRBD1 as a possible D gene (6 bases). V was cut by 0 bases and J by 2 bases, with 8 bases left in between. The V gene's germline CDR1 is GTSNPN and CDR2 SVGIG (reference sequence). The CDR3 is 14 residues long. Here the CDR3 reads CAWSVKGAGNTIYF. CDR3 sequence (DNA): TGTGCCTGGAGTGTTAAGGGGGCTGGAAACACCATATATTTT.

The chain is built from TRBV18 and TRBJ2-2; D is undetermined. The V gene lost 6 bases and the J gene lost 3 bases, with 8 bases spanning the gap. CDR1 and CDR2 from the germline V gene are KGHSH and LQKENI. CDR3 length: 13 amino acids. The CDR3 is CASSGVHTGELFF. CDR3 in DNA: TGTGCCAGCTCTGGTGTCCACACCGGGGAGCTGTTTTTT.

The chain carries TRBV9 and TRBJ2-1, with TRBD2 matching 10 bases. The CDR3 covers 16 residues. The germline V gene encodes CDR1 SGDLS and CDR2 YYNGEE. Trimming cost V 1 base and J 5 bases; bases outside gene matches: 6. The CDR3 bases are TGTGCCAGCAGCGTATTAGCGGGAGGCCCTAACAATGAGCAGTTCTTC. The encoded protein is CASSVLAGGPNNEQFF.

The chain links TRBV6-1 to TRBJ1-3; D gene uncertain. This CDR3 contains 15 residues. The germline V and J ends were trimmed by 2 bases and 4 bases, with 12 bases remaining between them. The germline V gene encodes CDR1 MNHNS and CDR2 SASEGT. For the CDR3, the DNA is TGTGCCAGCAGTGAATCATCCTATTTGGGAAACACCATATATTTT. Translation: CASSESSYLGNTIYF.

V and J are TRBV14 and TRBJ2-7; no definite D call. The germline V gene has CDR1 SGHDN and CDR2 FVKESK. The CDR3 spans 14 residues. V lost 4 bases to trimming and J lost 3 bases, with 13 bases between them. CDR3 nucleotide sequence: TGTGCCAGCAGCCCAGCCGGCTACCACTACGAGCAGTACTTC. Its protein product is CASSPAGYHYEQYF. Based on the CDR3 plus reference TRBV14 and TRBJ2-7, the full variable domain is EAGVTQFPSHSVIEKGQTVTLRCDPISGHDNLYWYRRVMGKEIKFLLHFVKESKQDESGMPNNRFLAERTGGTYSTLKVQPAELEDSGVYFCASSPAGYHYEQYFGPGTRLTVT.

The chain recombines TRBV7-6 with TRBJ2-1; D uncertain. The CDR3 is 15 residues long. Germline CDR1 and CDR2: SGHVS and FNYEAQ. V lost 1 base to trimming and J lost 3 bases, with 10 bases between them. CDR3 sequence reads: CASSLVNRNYNEQFF. The CDR3 nucleotides read TGTGCCAGCAGCTTAGTTAATCGGAACTACAATGAGCAGTTCTTC.

The V gene is TRBV5-1, the J gene TRBJ1-2; 7 nucleotides align to TRBD1. With 2 bases clipped from V and 6 bases from J, the junction kept 7 bases outside the gene matches. Germline CDR1 is SGHRS and CDR2 is YFSETQ. The CDR3 consists of 14 residues. CDR3 sequence reads: CASSFRQGDHGYTF. In nucleotides, the CDR3 is TGCGCCAGCAGCTTTAGACAGGGCGACCATGGCTACACCTTC.

CDR3 region: CASGTEGLEQYF. Here the CDR3 DNA reads TGTGCCAGCGGGACTGAGGGCCTCGAGCAGTACTTC. The J gene is TRBJ2-7, the V gene TRBV27, with a weak D call TRBD2 (6 bases). Trimming took 8 bases from V and 6 from J, leaving 14 bases between them. From germline, CDR1 is MNHEY and CDR2 SMNVEV (reference sequence). The CDR3 totals 12 residues.

This clone was picked up one time. Distinct nucleotide sequences in the sample also encode this CDR3. The J gene is TRBJ2-7, the V gene TRBV6-5, with D perhaps TRBD1 (5 bases). CDR3 length equals 13 residues. The ends were cut back, 3 bases at V and 2 bases at J, with 8 bases in the middle. CDR1 is MNHEY and CDR2 is SVGAGI in the germline V gene. The CDR3 spells CASSYSRAYEQYF. DNA of the CDR3: TGTGCCAGCAGTTATTCCAGGGCCTACGAGCAGTACTTC.

The chain combines TRBV29-1 with TRBJ2-1, with D uncertain. Trimming pared 2 bases from V and 7 bases from J, leaving 12 bases between. The CDR3 is 13 amino acids. Germline V gene lookup returns CDR1 SQVTM and CDR2 ANQGSEA. CDR3 protein: CSVERVVGNEQFF. Here the CDR3 DNA reads TGCAGCGTTGAAAGGGTAGTTGGGAATGAGCAGTTCTTC.

The CDR3 here is CASSSGGAYEQYF. In DNA form, the CDR3 reads TGTGCCAGCAGCTCCGGGGGGGCCTACGAGCAGTACTTC. The V call is TRBV5-4, the J call TRBJ2-7; TRBD2 matches 8 bases. Germline loops: CDR1 SGHNT, CDR2 YYREEE (reference sequence). The CDR3 is 13 amino acids. After removal of 3 bases from V and 2 bases from J, the junction contained 1 base not matched to a gene. Combining the CDR3 with reference TRBV5-4 and TRBJ2-7 gives the whole variable domain ETGVTQSPTHLIKTRGQQVTLRCSSQSGHNTVSWYQQALGQGPQFIFQYYREEENGRGNFPPRFSGLQFPNYSSELNVNALELDDSALYLCASSSGGAYEQYFGPGTRLTVT.

The V gene is TRBV5-6, the J gene TRBJ2-6, with TRBD1 identical over 8 bases. Germline values: CDR1 SGHDT, CDR2 YYEEEE. This CDR3 has 19 residues. The V and J ends lost 0 bases and 0 bases, in that order; junction bases with no gene match: 8. CDR3 amino acids: CASSLEPRTGLSGANVLTF. The CDR3 nucleotides read TGTGCCAGCAGCTTGGAACCTCGGACAGGGCTCTCTGGGGCCAACGTCCTGACTTTC.